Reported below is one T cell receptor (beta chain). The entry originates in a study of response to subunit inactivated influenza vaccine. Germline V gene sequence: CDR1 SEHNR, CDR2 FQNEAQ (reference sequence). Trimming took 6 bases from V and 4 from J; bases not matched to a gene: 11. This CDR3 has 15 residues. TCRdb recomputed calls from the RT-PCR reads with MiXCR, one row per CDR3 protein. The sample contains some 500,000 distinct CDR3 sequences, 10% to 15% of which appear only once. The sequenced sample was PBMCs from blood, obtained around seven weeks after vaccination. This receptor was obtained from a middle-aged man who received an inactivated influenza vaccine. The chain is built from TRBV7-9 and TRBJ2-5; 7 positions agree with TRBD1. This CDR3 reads CASSQPSGQTETQYF. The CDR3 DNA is TGTGCCAGCAGTCAACCGTCGGGACAGACAGAGACCCAGTACTTC. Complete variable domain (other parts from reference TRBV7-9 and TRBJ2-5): DTGVSQNPRHKITKRGQNVTFRCDPISEHNRLYWYRQTLGQGPEFLTYFQNEAQLEKSRLLSDRFSAERPKGSFSTLEIQRTEQGDSAMYLCASSQPSGQTETQYFGPGTRLLVL.